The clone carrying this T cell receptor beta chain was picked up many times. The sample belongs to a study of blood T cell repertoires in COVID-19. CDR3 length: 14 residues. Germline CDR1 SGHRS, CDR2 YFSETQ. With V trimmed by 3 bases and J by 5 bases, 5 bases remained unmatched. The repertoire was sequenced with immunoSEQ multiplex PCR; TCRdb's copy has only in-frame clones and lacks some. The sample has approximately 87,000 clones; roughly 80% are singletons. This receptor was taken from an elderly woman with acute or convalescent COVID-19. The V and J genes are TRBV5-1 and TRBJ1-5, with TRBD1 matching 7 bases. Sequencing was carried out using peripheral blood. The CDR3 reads CASSSEGADQPQHF. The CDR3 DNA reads TGCGCCAGCAGCTCCGAGGGGGCCGATCAGCCCCAGCATTTT.